This T cell receptor beta chain was recovered during a study of human T cells and chemical hapten exposure. Whole-study context: Sensitization involved placing 2% DPC onto an approximately 2 cm by approximately 2 cm region of upper inner arm skin. Whole-study findings and limits: Expanded TCR counts at PT1 were positively correlated with the patch test score. With alopecia, donors may have immune responses unlike healthy people's.

TCRdb passed the RACE reads through MiXCR, listing each CDR3 protein once. Of approximately 160,000 distinct CDR3 sequences detected, about 27% appear once; the ten largest clones hold approximately 2.1%. The time point denotes: patch test 3, about 24 weeks after DPC sensitization. As for treatment: therapeutic diphenylcyclopropenone sensitization with weekly scalp DPC. Germline CDR1 reads MNHEY; CDR2 reads SVGEGT. The CDR3 consists of 13 residues. With V trimmed by 8 bases and J by 6 bases, 7 bases remained unmatched. This clonotype showed up just a few times. What it recognizes is unknown. The source was whole blood, collected in connection with sensitization to the hapten diphenylcyclopropenone (DPC). V and J are TRBV6-2 or TRBV6-3 and TRBJ2-1; 7 nucleotides align to TRBD2. This TCR was recovered from a woman in her late teens or twenties with alopecia areata. Some clones in this sample may be carry-over from other donors' samples. CDR3 residues: CASQASGTNEQFF. The CDR3 DNA sequence: TGTGCCAGCCAGGCTAGCGGCACCAATGAGCAGTTCTTC.